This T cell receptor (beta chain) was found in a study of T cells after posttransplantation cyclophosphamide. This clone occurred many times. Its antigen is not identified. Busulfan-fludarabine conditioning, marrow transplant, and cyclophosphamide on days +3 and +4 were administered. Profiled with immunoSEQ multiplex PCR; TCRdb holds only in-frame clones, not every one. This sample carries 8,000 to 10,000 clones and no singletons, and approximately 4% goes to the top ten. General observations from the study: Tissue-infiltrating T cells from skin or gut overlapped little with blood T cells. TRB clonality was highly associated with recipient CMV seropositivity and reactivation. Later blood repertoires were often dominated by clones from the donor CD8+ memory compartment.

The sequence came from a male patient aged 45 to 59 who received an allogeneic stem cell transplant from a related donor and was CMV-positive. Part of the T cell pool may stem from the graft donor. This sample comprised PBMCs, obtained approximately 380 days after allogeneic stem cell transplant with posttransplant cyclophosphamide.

CDR3 DNA: TGTGCCAGCAAATCAGGGGCTGGGGCCAACGTCCTGACTTTC. It specifies CASKSGAGANVLTF. The genes are TRBV5-6 and TRBJ2-6; possibly TRBD1 for D (6 bases). The CDR3 is made up of 14 amino acids. V shed 6 bases and J shed 2 bases, with 9 bases lying between them. Germline V gene lookup returns CDR1 SGHDT and CDR2 YYEEEE.